The TCR beta chain under discussion was sequenced for a study of memory CD8 T cells in hepatitis C reinfection (dated by TCRdb to the late 2010s). At the level of the whole study: Two consecutive HCV infections were spontaneously resolved by three donors, whereas a primary infection was cleared by two donors who then became chronically infected after reinfection. An HCV reinfection was defined as a positive HCV RNA test that came after two negative tests taken at least 60 days apart. Samples for the late or post reinfection period were taken 12 to 24 weeks after reinfection was detected. When tetramer+ frequency was high enough, in a couple of donors, effector (CD127-) and memory (CD127+) tetramer+ CD8 T cells were sorted separately. NS3-1073 was targeted by one donor who resolved both infections and by one donor who became chronically infected, whereas NS5B-2841 was targeted by two other double resolvers. In roughly 5 donors, the study followed the TCR beta repertoire of virus-specific CD8 T cells over time through an HCV reinfection episode. Between about 2008 and 2012, several reinfection cases with stored pre-reinfection samples were identified. In the reinfection study, participants who had resolved a prior HCV infection were followed every 3 months. Results the study describes overall, beyond this receptor: Because the study included only a few donors, definitive conclusions about public clonotypes linked to secondary clearance could not be reached. NS3-1073-specific CD8 T cells are known to cross-react with an influenza epitope, and this cross-reactivity may have influenced the repertoire analyzed. The dominant clonotypes that expanded at the peak of reinfection seemed to come from the pre-existing memory pool. Across donors, none of the dominant clonotypes turned out to be shared public clonotypes, even when donors targeted the same epitope. Resolvers had a narrower pre-reinfection repertoire than chronic donors, which became more focused upon reinfection.

Libraries were prepared through the immunoSEQ multiplex PCR assay. Genomic DNA was pulled from the sorted cells, and the automated high-throughput method of Adaptive Biotechnologies was used to sequence the TCR beta V, D and J regions. A two-step, bias-controlled multiplex PCR was used to amplify the CDR3 regions. An Illumina instrument was used to sequence the amplified TCR beta libraries. Under the source paper's analysis protocol: Demultiplexed reads were processed to lower amplification and sequencing bias, and the IMGT database was used to assign CDR3 sequences to gene families. ImmunoSEQ software version 2.0 was used to analyze repertoire data. Clonotype lists were filtered to remove out-of-frame sequences as well as sequences containing stop codons in the CDR3. Clonotypes with a frequency below 0.01% were excluded because such low-frequency clonotypes corresponded to less than one cell. Richness was calculated by dividing observed richness by the number of input cells, and evenness was calculated by dividing Shannon entropy by the log of observed richness. Repertoire diversity and the similarity between time points were measured using Simpson diversity and Morisita-Horn overlap indices. Clonotypes were categorized as dominant (>1%), sub-dominant (0.5-0.99%), low abundance (0.1-0.49%) or lowest abundance (<0.1%). The germline index was obtained by subtracting total nucleotide additions from total CDR3 length and then dividing the result by total CDR3 length. Imported from immuneACCESS, the table was reduced by TCRdb to in-frame sequences with V and J called. These copies leave out some clones; in studies compared against another copy, an unresolved V gene accounts for under half, and the cause of the remainder is not known. From that table come the V and J calls and clone size; the DNA was used to work out D and trimming. The table for this sample shows dozens of clones.

This clone is hyperexpanded (1% or more) in its sample. There are no base qualities to consult, and no much larger clone falls within one base. The time point label, read with the paper, signifies: late/post reinfection, 12 to 24 weeks after detection. Sorted cells were sequenced directly ex vivo, without in vitro expansion prior to TCR sequencing. The donors were people who inject drugs and were enrolled in the Montreal Acute Hepatitis C Cohort Study (HEPCO) in Canada. Before sorting, cryopreserved peripheral blood mononuclear cells were thawed and used as the source for purifying CD8 T cells. Negative selection with the MACS CD8+ T cell Isolation Kit was used to enrich CD8 T cells. Using three different HCV epitope MHC class I tetramers, HCV-specific cells were sorted as viable CD3+ CD8+ tetramer+ cells. Cells were sorted on a BD FACSAria II sorter running FACSDiva software, and FlowJo was used to analyze the data.

The germline V gene sets CDR1 to MGHRA and CDR2 to YSYEKL. Trimmed from V: 5 bases; trimmed from J: 3 bases; junction bases lacking a gene match: 6. Taken from cysteine to phenylalanine, the CDR3 has 14 residues. Of all the DNA, just the CDR3 is kept, 42 bases in frame from base 1. The chain is encoded by TRBV4-1 joined to TRBJ2-7, with 8 bases in between that match TRBD1. Sample: HCV tetramer-positive CD8+ T cells sorted from blood. Taken with the paper, the label for cell subset or site translates to: HCV epitope-specific MHC class I tetramer+ CD8 T cells. This clonotype was obtained from a middle-aged man with hepatitis C virus infection. DNA sequence: TGCGCCAGCAGCTTTGACGGACAGGGCTACGAGCAGTACTTC. This yields the protein CASSFDGQGYEQYF.